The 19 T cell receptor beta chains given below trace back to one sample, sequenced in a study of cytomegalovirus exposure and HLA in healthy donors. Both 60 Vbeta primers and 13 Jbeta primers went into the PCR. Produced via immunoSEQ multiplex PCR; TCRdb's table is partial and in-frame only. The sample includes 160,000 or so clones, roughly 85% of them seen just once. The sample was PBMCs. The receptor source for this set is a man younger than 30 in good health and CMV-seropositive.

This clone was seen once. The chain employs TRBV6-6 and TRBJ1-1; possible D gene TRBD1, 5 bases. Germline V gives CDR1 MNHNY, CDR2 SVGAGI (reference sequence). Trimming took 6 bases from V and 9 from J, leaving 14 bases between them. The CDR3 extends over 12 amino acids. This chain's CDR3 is CASSYEAGQAFF. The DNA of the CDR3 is TGTGCCAGCAGCTACGAGGCAGGGCAAGCTTTCTTT.

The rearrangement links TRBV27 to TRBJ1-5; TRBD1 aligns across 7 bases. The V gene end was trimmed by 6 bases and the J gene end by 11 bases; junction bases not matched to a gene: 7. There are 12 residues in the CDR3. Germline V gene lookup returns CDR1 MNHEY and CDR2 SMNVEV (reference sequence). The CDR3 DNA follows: TGTGCCAGCAGCGACAGGGTCGGGGCCCAGCATTTT. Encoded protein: CASSDRVGAQHF.

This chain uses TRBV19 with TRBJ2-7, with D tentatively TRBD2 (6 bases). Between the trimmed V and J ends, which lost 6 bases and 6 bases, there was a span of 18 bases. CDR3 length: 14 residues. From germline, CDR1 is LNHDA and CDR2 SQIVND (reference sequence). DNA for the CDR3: TGTGCCAGTAGACCGACTAGTCCCCGCTCCGAGCAGTACTTC. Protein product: CASRPTSPRSEQYF.

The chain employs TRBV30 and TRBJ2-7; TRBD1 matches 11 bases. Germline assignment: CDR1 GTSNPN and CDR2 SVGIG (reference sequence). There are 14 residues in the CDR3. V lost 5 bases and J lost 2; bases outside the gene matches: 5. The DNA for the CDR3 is TGTGCCTGGTTTGGACAGGGGGCAACCTACGAGCAGTACTTC. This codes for CAWFGQGATYEQYF.

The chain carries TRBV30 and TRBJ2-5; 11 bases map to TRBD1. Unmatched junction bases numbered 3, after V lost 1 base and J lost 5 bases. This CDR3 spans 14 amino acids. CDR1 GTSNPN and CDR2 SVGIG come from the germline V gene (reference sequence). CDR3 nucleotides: TGTGCCTGGAGTGGGGACAGGGGGGAGGAGACCCAGTACTTC. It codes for CAWSGDRGEETQYF.

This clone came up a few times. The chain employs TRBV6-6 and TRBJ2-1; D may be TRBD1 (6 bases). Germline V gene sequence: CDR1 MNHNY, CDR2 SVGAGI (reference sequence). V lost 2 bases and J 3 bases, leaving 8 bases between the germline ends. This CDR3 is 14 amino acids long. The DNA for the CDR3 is TGTGCCAGCAGTTACAACAGGGTCTACAATGAGCAGTTCTTC. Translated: CASSYNRVYNEQFF.

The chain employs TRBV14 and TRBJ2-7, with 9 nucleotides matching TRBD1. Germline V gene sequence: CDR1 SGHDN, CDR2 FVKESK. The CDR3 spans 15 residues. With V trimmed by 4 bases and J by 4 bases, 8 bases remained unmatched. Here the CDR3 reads CASSLGTGIGYEQYF. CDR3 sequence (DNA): TGTGCCAGCAGCCTCGGGACAGGGATAGGGTACGAGCAGTACTTC.

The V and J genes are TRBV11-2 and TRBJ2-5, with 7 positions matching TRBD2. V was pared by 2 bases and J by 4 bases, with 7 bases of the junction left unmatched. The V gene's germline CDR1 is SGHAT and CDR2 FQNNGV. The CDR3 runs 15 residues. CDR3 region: CASSLSGGVRETQYF. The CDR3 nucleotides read TGTGCCAGCAGCTTAAGTGGGGGGGTTCGAGAGACCCAGTACTTC.

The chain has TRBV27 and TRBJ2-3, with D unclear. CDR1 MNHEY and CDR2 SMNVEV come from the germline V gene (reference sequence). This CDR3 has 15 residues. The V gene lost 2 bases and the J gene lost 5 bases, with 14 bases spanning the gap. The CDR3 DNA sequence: TGTGCCAGCAGTTTAGGTCTAGGCAATTTAGATACGCAGTATTTT. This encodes CASSLGLGNLDTQYF.

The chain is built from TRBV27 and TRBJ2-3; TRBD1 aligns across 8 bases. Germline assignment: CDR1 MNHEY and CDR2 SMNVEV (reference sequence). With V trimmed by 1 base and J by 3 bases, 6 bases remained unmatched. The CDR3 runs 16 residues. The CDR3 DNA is TGTGCCAGCAGTTTATATGGACAGGGAGCAACAGATACGCAGTATTTT. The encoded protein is CASSLYGQGATDTQYF.

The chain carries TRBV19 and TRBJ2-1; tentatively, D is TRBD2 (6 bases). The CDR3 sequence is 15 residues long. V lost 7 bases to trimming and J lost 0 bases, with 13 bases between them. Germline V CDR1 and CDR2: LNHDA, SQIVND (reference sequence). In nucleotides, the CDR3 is TGTGCCAGTACCGACGGGGGAAGCTCCTACAATGAGCAGTTCTTC. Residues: CASTDGGSSYNEQFF.

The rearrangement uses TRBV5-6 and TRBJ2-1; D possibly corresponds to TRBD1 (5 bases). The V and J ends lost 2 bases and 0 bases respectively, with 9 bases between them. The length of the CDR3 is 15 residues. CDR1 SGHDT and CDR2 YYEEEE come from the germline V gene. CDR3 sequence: CASSLGVSSYNEQFF. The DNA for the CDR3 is TGTGCCAGCAGCTTAGGGGTGAGCTCCTACAATGAGCAGTTCTTC.

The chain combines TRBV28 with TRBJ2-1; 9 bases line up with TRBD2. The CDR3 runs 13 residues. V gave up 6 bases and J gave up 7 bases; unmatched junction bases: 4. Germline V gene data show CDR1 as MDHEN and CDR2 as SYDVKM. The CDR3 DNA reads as TGTGCCAGCAGGATAGCGGGGGCTAATGAGCAGTTCTTC. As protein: CASRIAGANEQFF.

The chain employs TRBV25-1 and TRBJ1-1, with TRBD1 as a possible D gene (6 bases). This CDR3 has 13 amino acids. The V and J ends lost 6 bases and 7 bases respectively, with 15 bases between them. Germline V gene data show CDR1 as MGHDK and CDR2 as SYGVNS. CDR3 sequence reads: CASSATGWGEAFF. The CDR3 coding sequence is TGTGCCAGCAGCGCTACAGGGTGGGGTGAAGCTTTCTTT.

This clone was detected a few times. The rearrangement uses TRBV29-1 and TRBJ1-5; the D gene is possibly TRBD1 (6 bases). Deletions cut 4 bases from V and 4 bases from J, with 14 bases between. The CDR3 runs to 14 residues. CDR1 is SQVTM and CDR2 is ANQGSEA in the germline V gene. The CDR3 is CSVGLQGRNQPQHF. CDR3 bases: TGCAGCGTTGGTCTACAGGGCCGGAATCAGCCCCAGCATTTT.

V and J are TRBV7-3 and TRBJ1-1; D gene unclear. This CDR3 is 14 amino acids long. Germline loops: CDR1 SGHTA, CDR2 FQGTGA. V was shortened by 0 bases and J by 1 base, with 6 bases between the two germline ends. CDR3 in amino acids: CASSLTRENTEAFF. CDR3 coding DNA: TGTGCCAGCAGCTTAACACGAGAGAACACTGAAGCTTTCTTT.

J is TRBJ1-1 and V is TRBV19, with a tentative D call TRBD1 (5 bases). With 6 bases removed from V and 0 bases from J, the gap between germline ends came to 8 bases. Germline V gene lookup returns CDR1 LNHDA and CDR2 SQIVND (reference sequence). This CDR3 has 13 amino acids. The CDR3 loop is CASRDTMNTEAFF. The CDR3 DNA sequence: TGTGCCAGTAGGGACACAATGAACACTGAAGCTTTCTTT.

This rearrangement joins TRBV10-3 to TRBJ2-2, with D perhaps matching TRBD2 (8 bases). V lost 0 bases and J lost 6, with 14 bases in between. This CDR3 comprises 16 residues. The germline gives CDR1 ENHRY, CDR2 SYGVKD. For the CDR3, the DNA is TGTGCCATCAGTGAGTCCGGGAGGGGGCGCGCCGGGGAGCTGTTTTTT. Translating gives CAISESGRGRAGELFF.

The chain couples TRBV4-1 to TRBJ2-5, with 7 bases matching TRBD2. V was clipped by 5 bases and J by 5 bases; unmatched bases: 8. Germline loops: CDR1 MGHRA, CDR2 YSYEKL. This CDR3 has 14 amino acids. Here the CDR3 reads CASSWGGVGETQYF. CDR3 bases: TGCGCCAGCAGCTGGGGGGGAGTAGGGGAGACCCAGTACTTC.